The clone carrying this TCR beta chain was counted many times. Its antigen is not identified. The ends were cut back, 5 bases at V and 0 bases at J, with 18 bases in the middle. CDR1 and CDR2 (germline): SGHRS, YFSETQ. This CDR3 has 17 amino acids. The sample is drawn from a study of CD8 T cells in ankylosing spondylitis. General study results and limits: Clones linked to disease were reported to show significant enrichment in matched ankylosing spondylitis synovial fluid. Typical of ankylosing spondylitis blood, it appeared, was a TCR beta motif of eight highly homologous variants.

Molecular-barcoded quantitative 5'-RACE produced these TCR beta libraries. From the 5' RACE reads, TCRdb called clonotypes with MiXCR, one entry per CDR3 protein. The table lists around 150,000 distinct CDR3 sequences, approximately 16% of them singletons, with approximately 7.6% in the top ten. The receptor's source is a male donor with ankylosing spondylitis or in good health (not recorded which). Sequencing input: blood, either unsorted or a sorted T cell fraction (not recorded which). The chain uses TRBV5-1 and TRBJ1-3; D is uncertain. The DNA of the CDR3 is TGCGCCAGCAGTCAGGACTGGCCGGCGTACTCTGGAAACACCATATATTTT. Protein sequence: CASSQDWPAYSGNTIYF. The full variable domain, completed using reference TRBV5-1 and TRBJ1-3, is KAGVTQTPRYLIKTRGQQVTLSCSPISGHRSVSWYQQTPGQGLQFLFEYFSETQRNKGNFPGRFSGRQFSNSRSEMNVSTLELGDSALYLCASSQDWPAYSGNTIYFGEGSWLTVV.